The 16 T cell receptor beta chains in this list originate from one sample, sequenced in a study of blood T cell repertoires in COVID-19. Clones were read by immunoSEQ multiplex PCR, and TCRdb kept only the in-frame ones, dropping some. The sample holds 300,000 to 450,000 clones, about 89% seen once. Sequenced: peripheral blood. The receptors shown here come from a woman aged 30 to 39 with COVID-19, enrolled during active disease.

J is TRBJ2-7 and V is TRBV10-1, with D possibly being TRBD2 (5 bases). V was cut by 4 bases and J by 4 bases, with 11 bases left in between. The germline gives CDR1 WNHNN, CDR2 SYGVQD (reference sequence). The CDR3 is made up of 13 amino acids. The CDR3 region is CASSGRQRYEQYV. The CDR3 DNA sequence: TGCGCCAGCAGTGGGAGGCAGAGATACGAGCAGTACGTC.

The rearrangement links TRBV29-1 to TRBJ2-3; tentatively, D is TRBD2 (5 bases). This CDR3 comprises 16 residues. Germline CDR1 reads SQVTM; CDR2 reads ANQGSEA. Trimming took off 4 bases at V and 5 bases at J, with 22 bases between the two ends. DNA for the CDR3: TGCAGCGTTGGAACGGCTGTGCTTATAGGAGGAGATACGCAGTATTTT. Protein sequence: CSVGTAVLIGGDTQYF.

The rearrangement uses TRBV11-2 and TRBJ2-5; 8 bases agree with TRBD2. The ends lost 6 bases at V and 3 bases at J; junction bases unmatched: 9. The germline V gene encodes CDR1 SGHAT and CDR2 FQNNGV. The CDR3 runs 15 residues. The CDR3 DNA reads TGTGCCAGCAGTACACGTGGTAGCGGGAAAGAGACCCAGTACTTC. It translates to CASSTRGSGKETQYF. The full variable domain, completed using reference TRBV11-2 and TRBJ2-5, is EAGVAQSPRYKIIEKRQSVAFWCNPISGHATLYWYQQILGQGPKLLIQFQNNGVVDDSQLPKDRFSAERLKGVDSTLKIQPAKLEDSAVYLCASSTRGSGKETQYFGPGTRLLVL.

A word on this clone: Other DNA sequences within the sample encode an identical CDR3. The gene calls are TRBV12-3 or TRBV12-4 and TRBJ1-1; no definite D call. The V end was cut by 6 bases, the J end by 4 bases, with 6 bases between. This CDR3 is built from 11 residues. The CDR3 spells CASSGGTEAFF. The CDR3, as DNA: TGTGCCAGCAGCGGAGGCACTGAAGCTTTCTTT.

This clone was detected only once. The chain employs TRBV15 and TRBJ1-1, with a weak D call TRBD1 (5 bases). The V gene's germline CDR1 is LNHNV and CDR2 YYDKDF (reference sequence). This CDR3 spans 15 amino acids. V was shortened by 3 bases and J by 3 bases, with 14 bases between the two germline ends. This CDR3 is CATSRSRVDDTEAFF. As DNA, the CDR3 is TGTGCCACCAGCAGGTCCAGGGTCGACGACACTGAAGCTTTCTTT. The full variable domain, rest sourced from reference TRBV15 and TRBJ1-1, is DAMVIQNPRYQVTQFGKPVTLSCSQTLNHNVMYWYQQKSSQAPKLLFHYYDKDFNNEADTPDNFQSRRPNTSFCFLDIRSPGLGDTAMYLCATSRSRVDDTEAFFGQGTRLTVV.

V and J are TRBV5-4 and TRBJ1-1; weak D call: TRBD1 (6 bases). V gave up 4 bases and J gave up 0 bases, with 19 bases separating them. The CDR3 is 17 amino acids. Germline V gives CDR1 SGHNT, CDR2 YYREEE (reference sequence). The CDR3 reads CASSAGVGGTMNTEAFF. The CDR3 DNA reads as TGTGCCAGCAGCGCCGGGGTAGGGGGAACTATGAACACTGAAGCTTTCTTT.

The chain recombines TRBV6-5 with TRBJ2-7; a possible D gene is TRBD1 (6 bases). The germline V gene encodes CDR1 MNHEY and CDR2 SVGAGI. Trimming cost V 3 bases and J 1 base, with 13 bases left between them. The length of the CDR3 is 15 residues. The DNA of the CDR3 is TGTGCCAGCAGTTATCTCACCAGGGGATCCTACGAGCAGTACTTC. Its protein product is CASSYLTRGSYEQYF.

V and J are TRBV6-6 and TRBJ1-3, with unresolved D. Trimming cost V 2 bases and J 5 bases, with 10 bases left between them. This CDR3 spans 14 amino acids. Germline values: CDR1 MNHNY, CDR2 SVGAGI (reference sequence). CDR3 sequence (DNA): TGTGCCAGCAGTTACGGCATACCTCGAAACACCATATATTTT. It yields the protein CASSYGIPRNTIYF.

In its sample, this clone was seen a few times. The CDR3 is CASSQADRPNEKLFF. The CDR3, as DNA: TGCGCCAGCAGCCAAGCAGACAGGCCTAATGAAAAACTGTTTTTT. The V call is TRBV4-1, the J call TRBJ1-4, with D perhaps TRBD1 (6 bases). The V gene lost 1 base and the J gene lost 3 bases, with 9 bases spanning the gap. Germline-derived CDR1 and CDR2 are MGHRA and YSYEKL. CDR3 length equals 15 residues.

The rearrangement joins TRBV5-8 to TRBJ2-7, with D unresolved. CDR3 size: 12 residues. The germline gives CDR1 SGHTS, CDR2 YDEGEE. Trimming pared 1 base from V and 9 bases from J, leaving 11 bases between. The DNA of the CDR3 is TGTGCCAGCAGCTTGAGAGCCGTTGGGCAGTACGTC. It yields the protein CASSLRAVGQYV.

This chain uses TRBV14 with TRBJ1-3; unclear D gene. CDR1 and CDR2 from the germline V gene are SGHDN and FVKESK. The CDR3 is 15 residues long. Deletions cut 0 bases from V and 3 bases from J, with 9 bases between. Here the CDR3 reads CASSQDRVVGNTIYF. The DNA for the CDR3 is TGTGCCAGCAGCCAAGATCGCGTGGTTGGAAACACCATATATTTT.

A single count supports this clone. V gene TRBV6-2 or TRBV6-3 combines with J gene TRBJ2-2; 9 bases are shared with TRBD1. Germline-derived CDR1 and CDR2 are MNHEY and SVGEGT. The CDR3 is made up of 14 amino acids. Trimming took 5 bases from V and 5 from J; bases not matched to a gene: 3. CDR3 in DNA: TGTGCCAGCAGTCTACAGGGGGCAACCGGGGAGCTGTTTTTT. As protein: CASSLQGATGELFF.

CDR3 nucleotides: TGCGCCAGCAGCTTGATGGGACTAGCGGGAGAGTACGAGCAGTACTTC. Protein sequence: CASSLMGLAGEYEQYF. V is TRBV5-1 and J is TRBJ2-7; 14 bases line up with TRBD2. V shed 1 base, J shed 4 bases, and the junction held 4 bases outside the gene matches. CDR1 and CDR2 from the germline V gene are SGHRS and YFSETQ. The CDR3 runs 16 residues.

This rearrangement joins TRBV19 to TRBJ2-3, with D possibly matching TRBD1 (7 bases). From germline, CDR1 is LNHDA and CDR2 SQIVND (reference sequence). The CDR3 consists of 13 residues. V shed 6 bases and J shed 6 bases, with 13 bases lying between them. The CDR3 bases are TGTGCCAGTAGAACCTCAGGGGGGGATACGCAGTATTTT. Translation: CASRTSGGDTQYF.

This clone was detected only once. The V gene is TRBV5-4, the J gene TRBJ1-4; 7 nucleotides agree with TRBD1. CDR1 is SGHNT, CDR2 YYREEE, per germline (reference sequence). The J segment lost 8 bases and the V segment lost 4 bases, leaving 14 bases of the junction unmatched. The CDR3 is made up of 16 amino acids. CDR3: CASSTGKGGPGEKLFF. CDR3 sequence (DNA): TGTGCCAGCAGCACTGGGAAAGGGGGCCCCGGGGAAAAACTGTTTTTT. The variable domain in full, completed from reference TRBV5-4 and TRBJ1-4, reads ETGVTQSPTHLIKTRGQQVTLRCSSQSGHNTVSWYQQALGQGPQFIFQYYREEENGRGNFPPRFSGLQFPNYSSELNVNALELDDSALYLCASSTGKGGPGEKLFFGSGTQLSVL.

The genes are TRBV18 and TRBJ2-1; TRBD2 matches 7 bases. CDR1 is KGHSH and CDR2 is LQKENI in the germline V gene. This CDR3 spans 14 amino acids. Germline trimming cut 3 bases from V and 7 bases from J; bases unmatched to any gene: 6. The CDR3 is CASSPPSGANEQFF. The DNA for the CDR3 is TGTGCCAGCTCACCCCCTAGCGGAGCTAATGAGCAGTTCTTC.